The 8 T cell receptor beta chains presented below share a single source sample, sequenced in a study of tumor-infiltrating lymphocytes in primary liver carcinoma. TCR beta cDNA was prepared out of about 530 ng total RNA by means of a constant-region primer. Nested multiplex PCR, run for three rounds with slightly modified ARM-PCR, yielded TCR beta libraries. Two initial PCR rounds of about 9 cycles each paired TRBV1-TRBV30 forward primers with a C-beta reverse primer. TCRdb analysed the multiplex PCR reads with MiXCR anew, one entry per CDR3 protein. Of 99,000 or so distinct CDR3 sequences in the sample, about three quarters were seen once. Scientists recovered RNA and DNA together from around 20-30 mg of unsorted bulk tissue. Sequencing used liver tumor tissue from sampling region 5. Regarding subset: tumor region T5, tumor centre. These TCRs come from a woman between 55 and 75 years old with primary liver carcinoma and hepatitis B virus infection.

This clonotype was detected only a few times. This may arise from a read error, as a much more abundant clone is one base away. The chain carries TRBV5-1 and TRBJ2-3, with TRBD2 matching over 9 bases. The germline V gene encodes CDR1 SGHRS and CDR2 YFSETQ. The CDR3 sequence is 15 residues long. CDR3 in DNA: TGCGCCAGCAGCCTATCAGGGACTAGCATAGATACGCAGTATTTT. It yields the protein CASSLSGTSIDTQYF. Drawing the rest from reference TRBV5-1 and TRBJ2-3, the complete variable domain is KAGVTQTPRYLIKTRGQQVTLSCSPISGHRSVSWYQQTPGQGLQFLFEYFSETQRNKGNFPGRFSGRQFSNSRSEMNVSTLELGDSALYLCASSLSGTSIDTQYFGPGTRLTVL.

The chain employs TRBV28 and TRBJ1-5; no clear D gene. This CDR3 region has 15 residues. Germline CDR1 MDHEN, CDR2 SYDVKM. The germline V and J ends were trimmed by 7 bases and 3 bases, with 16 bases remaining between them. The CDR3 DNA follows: TGTGCCAGCACCAGAACCAAGAGGTACAATCAGCCCCAGCATTTT. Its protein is CASTRTKRYNQPQHF.

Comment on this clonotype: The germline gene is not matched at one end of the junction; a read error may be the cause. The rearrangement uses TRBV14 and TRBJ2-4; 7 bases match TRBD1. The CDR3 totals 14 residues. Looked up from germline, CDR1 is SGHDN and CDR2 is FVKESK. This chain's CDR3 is CDSKSTGASGIQYF. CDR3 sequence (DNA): TGCGACAGCAAGAGCACAGGGGCGTCAGGCATTCAGTACTTC. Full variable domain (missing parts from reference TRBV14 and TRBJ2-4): EAGVTQFPSHSVIEKGQTVTLRCDPISGHDNLYWYRRVMGKEIKFLLHFVKESKQDESGMPNNRFLAERTGGTYSTLKVQPAELEDSGVYFCDSKSTGASGIQYFGAGTRLSVL.

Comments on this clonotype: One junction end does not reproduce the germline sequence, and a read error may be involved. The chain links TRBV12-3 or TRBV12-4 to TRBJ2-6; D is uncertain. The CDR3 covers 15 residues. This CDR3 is CANSLRRAGANVLTF. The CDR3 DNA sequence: TGTGCCAACAGTTTAAGAAGGGCTGGGGCCAACGTCCTGACTTTC.

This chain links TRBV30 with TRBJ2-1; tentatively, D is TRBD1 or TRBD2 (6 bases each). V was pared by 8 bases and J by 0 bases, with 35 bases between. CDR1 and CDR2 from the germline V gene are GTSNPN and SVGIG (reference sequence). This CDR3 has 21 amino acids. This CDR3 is CAGNVVEGDKRARSSYNEQFF. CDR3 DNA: TGTGCCGGGAATGTGGTTGAGGGGGACAAGCGGGCACGGAGCTCCTACAATGAGCAGTTCTTC. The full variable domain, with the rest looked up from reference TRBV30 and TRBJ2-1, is SQTIHQWPATLVQPVGSPLSLECTVEGTSNPNLYWYRQAAGRGLQLLFYSVGIGQISSEVPQNLSASRPQDRQFILSSKKLLLSDSGFYLCAGNVVEGDKRARSSYNEQFFGPGTRLTVL.

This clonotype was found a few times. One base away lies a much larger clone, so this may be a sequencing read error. CDR3 sequence reads: CTSTTSGRRTGELFF. The CDR3 bases are TGCACCAGCACCACTAGCGGGAGACGTACCGGGGAGCTGTTTTTT. The V and J genes are TRBV4-1 and TRBJ2-2; 11 bases agree with TRBD2. The CDR3 is 15 residues long. The germline V gene has CDR1 MGHRA and CDR2 YSYEKL.

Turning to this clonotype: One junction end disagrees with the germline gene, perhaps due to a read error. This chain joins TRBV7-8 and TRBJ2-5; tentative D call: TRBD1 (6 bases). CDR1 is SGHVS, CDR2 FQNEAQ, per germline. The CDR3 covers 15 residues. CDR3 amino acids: CASSTEQGNQKTQYF. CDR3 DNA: TGTGCCAGCAGCACAGAACAGGGCAACCAAAAGACCCAGTACTTC.

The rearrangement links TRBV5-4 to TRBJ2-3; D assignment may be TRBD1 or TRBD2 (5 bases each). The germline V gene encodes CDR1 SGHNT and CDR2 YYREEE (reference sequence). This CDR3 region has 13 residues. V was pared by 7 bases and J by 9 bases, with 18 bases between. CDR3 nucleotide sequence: TGTGCCAGCCAGGGACCTTTGGCATCAACGCAGTATTTT. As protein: CASQGPLASTQYF.